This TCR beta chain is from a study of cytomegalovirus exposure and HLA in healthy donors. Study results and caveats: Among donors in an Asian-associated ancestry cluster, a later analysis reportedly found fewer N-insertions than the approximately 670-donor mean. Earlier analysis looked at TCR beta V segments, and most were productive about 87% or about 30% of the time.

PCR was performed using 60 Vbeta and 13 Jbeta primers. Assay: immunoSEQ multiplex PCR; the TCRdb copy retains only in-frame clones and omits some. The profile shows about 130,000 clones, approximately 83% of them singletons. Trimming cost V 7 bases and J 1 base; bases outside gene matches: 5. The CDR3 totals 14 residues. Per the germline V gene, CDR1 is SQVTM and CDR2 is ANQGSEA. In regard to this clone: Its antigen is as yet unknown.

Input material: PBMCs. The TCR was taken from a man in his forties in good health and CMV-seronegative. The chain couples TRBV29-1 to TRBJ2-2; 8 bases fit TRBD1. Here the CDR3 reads CSAKGQENTGELFF. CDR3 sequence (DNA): TGCAGCGCCAAGGGACAGGAGAACACCGGGGAGCTGTTTTTT.